A selection of T cell receptor beta chains follows, all from one sample in a study of T cells in Graves' hyperthyroidism and ophthalmopathy. Via MiXCR, TCRdb re-called the multiplex PCR reads, giving one row per CDR3 protein. This table has about 640,000 distinct CDR3 sequences, around 21% appearing once. The sequenced sample consisted of blood. The source of these receptors is a man aged 25-45 years with Graves' ophthalmopathy. CDR3s include the opening cysteine and the closing phenylalanine or tryptophan. D genes are given only for firm matches. The size field is filled for only some rows; it gives once, few, many or a size class.

TRBJ1-5	TRBV12-3/TRBV12-4	TRBD1	many	CASSWTGGLSNQPQHF	TGTGCCAGCAGCTGGACAGGGGGCTTAAGCAATCAGCCCCAGCATTTT
TRBJ2-6	TRBV18	.	.	CASSPPGVSGANVLTF	TGTGCCAGCTCACCACCGGGGGTTTCTGGGGCCAACGTCCTGACTTTC
TRBJ2-1	TRBV5-4	TRBD2	.	CASSLRLAGGPGYNEQFF	TGTGCCAGCAGCTTGAGACTAGCGGGAGGGCCGGGTTACAATGAGCAGTTCTTC
TRBJ1-4	TRBV30	.	few	CAGGNPKGQLFF	TGTGCCGGAGGTAACCCCAAGGGTCAACTGTTTTTT
TRBJ2-7	TRBV12-3/TRBV12-4	TRBD1	.	CASTRQGLSYEQYF	TGTGCCAGCACGAGACAGGGGCTCTCCTACGAGCAGTACTTC
TRBJ2-2	TRBV20-1	.	few	CSAKDRRFNTGELFF	TGCAGTGCCAAAGACAGACGATTCAACACCGGGGAGCTGTTTTTT
TRBJ1-5	TRBV30	TRBD1	.	CAWSVAGQGNQPQHF	TGTGCCTGGAGTGTTGCAGGACAGGGCAATCAGCCCCAGCATTTT
TRBJ2-1	TRBV7-9	TRBD2	.	CGTSGIREQFF	TGCGGGACTAGCGGAATCCGGGAGCAGTTCTTC
TRBJ2-5	TRBV10-2	TRBD2	.	CASSEVAGGPQETQYF	TGCGCCAGCAGTGAGGTGGCGGGAGGGCCACAAGAGACCCAGTACTTC
TRBJ2-3	TRBV28	TRBD1	many	CASSLAGTGERDTQYF	TGTGCCAGCAGTTTGGCCGGGACAGGGGAAAGAGATACGCAGTATTTT
TRBJ2-7	TRBV5-1	.	many	CASSWDSTPGEQYF	TGCGCCAGCAGCTGGGACTCGACCCCTGGAGAGCAGTACTTC
TRBJ2-1	TRBV4-1	TRBD2	.	CASSLAGTTRAEQFF	TGCGCCAGCAGCCTAGCCGGGACTACGAGAGCTGAGCAGTTCTTC